This TCR beta chain was identified during a study of a mutant IDH1 vaccine in newly diagnosed glioma. Study details: Treated patients were around 60% male, around 40% female, mean age around 40 years.

As concerns this clone: Its matching antigen is unknown.

Clones were read by immunoSEQ multiplex PCR, and TCRdb kept only the in-frame ones, dropping some. This table has more than 50,000 clones, 70% to 90% appearing once. Overall study results and limits: Immune responses induced by vaccination arose in roughly 95% of the patients.

This CDR3 region has 13 residues. Germline CDR1 SQVTM, CDR2 ANQGSEA. The ends were cut back, 5 bases at V and 0 bases at J, with 7 bases in the middle. Time point denoted: baseline, week 1 (first vaccination visit). Treatment indicated: pre-vaccination baseline after standard-of-care therapy. The clonotype was recovered from a man aged 30 to 45 with glioma. The source was PBMCs, collected from a glioma patient treated with radiotherapy, temozolomide or both. V gene TRBV29-1 combines with J gene TRBJ2-2, with D hard to call. The CDR3: CSVSRTNTGELFF. CDR3 DNA sequence: TGCAGCGTTAGCAGGACGAACACCGGGGAGCTGTTTTTT.